This entry lists 21 T cell receptor beta chains sequenced from one sample in a study of CD8 T cells in ankylosing spondylitis (dated by TCRdb to about 2017). The library relied on 5' RACE. TCRdb records Illumina HiSeq 2500 as the sequencer. TCRdb cleaned the public reads at Q25 with fastp, built clones with MiXCR and kept in-frame beta chains. Records with the same CDR3 protein are collapsed into one entry carrying the most frequent genes and DNA. This sample lists 200,000 to 300,000 distinct CDR3 sequences; around 7.8% were detected once. The top ten constitute about 6.8% of the sample. Input material: blood, either unsorted or a sorted T cell fraction (not recorded which). Receptors were obtained from a male donor with ankylosing spondylitis or in good health (not recorded which).

This clonotype was detected ten times or more. V is TRBV5-1 and J is TRBJ2-3; D is possibly TRBD2 (5 bases). V dropped 3 bases and J dropped 8 bases, with 19 bases sitting between them. This CDR3 contains 15 residues. The germline CDR1 and CDR2 sequences are SGHRS and YFSETQ. The CDR3 nucleotides are TGCGCCAGCAGCTATAAACCTGGGGAGCGCGGTACGCAGTATTTT. Protein product: CASSYKPGERGTQYF. The complete variable domain, with remaining parts taken from reference TRBV5-1 and TRBJ2-3, reads KAGVTQTPRYLIKTRGQQVTLSCSPISGHRSVSWYQQTPGQGLQFLFEYFSETQRNKGNFPGRFSGRQFSNSRSEMNVSTLELGDSALYLCASSYKPGERGTQYFGPGTRLTVL.

Only one count was recorded for this clonotype. Here the CDR3 reads CASSPRAGALRYEQFF. CDR3 in DNA: TGTGCCAGCAGTCCCCGAGCGGGGGCTCTTAGGTATGAGCAGTTCTTC. This chain joins TRBV12-3 or TRBV12-4 and TRBJ2-1, with TRBD2 identical over 8 bases. The CDR3 is made up of 16 amino acids. J lost 8 bases, V lost 5 bases, and 14 bases had no gene match.

The rearrangement uses TRBV7-9 and TRBJ2-3; D might be TRBD1 or TRBD2, each matching 5 bases. CDR1 and CDR2 (germline): SEHNR, FQNEAQ (reference sequence). Trimming removed 5 bases from V and 3 bases from J, with 12 bases in between. The CDR3 is made up of 14 amino acids. The CDR3 DNA follows: TGTGCCAGCAGCCCTCAGGGACGAACAGATACGCAGTATTTT. Its translation is CASSPQGRTDTQYF.

This chain links TRBV10-3 with TRBJ1-6; D not certain. V shed 3 bases and J shed 7 bases, with 13 bases lying between them. Germline values: CDR1 ENHRY, CDR2 SYGVKD. This CDR3 has 15 residues. The CDR3 spells CAISDRQLPNSPLHF. CDR3 in DNA: TGTGCCATCAGTGACCGCCAGCTTCCAAATTCACCCCTCCACTTT.

This clonotype came up many times. V and J are TRBV10-3 and TRBJ1-5; 7 bases map to TRBD1. V gave up 10 bases and J gave up 6 bases; unmatched junction bases: 9. Germline V gives CDR1 ENHRY, CDR2 SYGVKD. This CDR3 comprises 13 residues. CDR3 sequence reads: CATNRGVGQPQHF. The CDR3 nucleotides read TGTGCCACCAACAGGGGAGTGGGTCAGCCCCAGCATTTT.

This clonotype was counted many times. V is TRBV10-3 and J is TRBJ2-1; 8 bases line up with TRBD2. With V trimmed by 0 bases and J by 5 bases, 12 bases remained unmatched. The germline gives CDR1 ENHRY, CDR2 SYGVKD. This CDR3 contains 18 residues. The CDR3 is CAISESFYASSGHNEQFF. CDR3 sequence (DNA): TGTGCCATCAGTGAGTCGTTCTATGCGTCTAGCGGGCACAATGAGCAGTTCTTC.

This clonotype has ten or more counts. This chain connects TRBV9 to TRBJ2-1; 10 bases line up with TRBD2. The CDR3 totals 15 residues. The ends lost 3 bases at V and 5 bases at J; junction bases unmatched: 5. Germline V CDR1 and CDR2: SGDLS, YYNGEE. The DNA for the CDR3 is TGTGCCAGCAGCGAACTAGCGGGGCTTAACAATGAGCAGTTCTTC. It specifies CASSELAGLNNEQFF.

This clonotype was seen many times. V and J are TRBV5-5 and TRBJ2-2; TRBD1 matches at 10 bases. V lost 0 bases and J lost 6; bases outside the gene matches: 8. The CDR3 consists of 17 residues. Germline V gives CDR1 SGHKS, CDR2 YYEKEE (reference sequence). CDR3 sequence: CASSLALRTGGAGELFF. CDR3 in DNA: TGTGCCAGCAGCTTGGCCCTACGGACAGGGGGGGCCGGGGAGCTGTTTTTT.

This clonotype was counted at least ten times. The genes are TRBV7-3 and TRBJ2-1; 8 bases are a match to TRBD2. The CDR3 is 17 residues long. CDR1 and CDR2 (germline): SGHTA, FQGTGA. V lost 2 bases to trimming and J lost 5 bases; unmatched junction nucleotides: 11. The CDR3 loop reads CASSLFLPGGPHNEQFF. The CDR3 nucleotides read TGTGCCAGCAGCTTATTCCTCCCGGGGGGGCCCCACAATGAGCAGTTCTTC.

CDR3 bases: TGCGCCAGCAGCTTGGGGCCCGACGGACCCTACGAGCAGTACTTC. Its translation: CASSLGPDGPYEQYF. The chain combines TRBV5-1 with TRBJ2-7; D unclear. Per germline, CDR1 SGHRS and CDR2 YFSETQ. The CDR3 covers 15 residues. V was shortened by 0 bases and J by 2 bases, with 12 bases between the two germline ends.

This clonotype was seen many times. This chain links TRBV7-6 with TRBJ2-1; TRBD2 matches at 9 bases. V was pared by 5 bases and J by 2 bases, with 10 bases of the junction left unmatched. This CDR3 contains 17 residues. Germline V gene sequence: CDR1 SGHVS, CDR2 FNYEAQ. The CDR3 coding sequence is TGTGCCAGCAGCGCAGCTAGCGGGATTAATCCCTACAATGAGCAGTTCTTC. This encodes CASSAASGINPYNEQFF.

This clonotype was counted many times. The chain recombines TRBV7-2 with TRBJ1-5, with a weak D call TRBD1 (5 bases). V lost 3 bases, J lost 7 bases, and 10 bases lay in between. CDR3 length: 13 amino acids. Germline V gene data show CDR1 as SGHTA and CDR2 as FQGNSA. CDR3 region: CASSFQGTQPQHF. The DNA of the CDR3 is TGTGCCAGCAGCTTTCAGGGAACCCAGCCCCAGCATTTT.

This clonotype was picked up many times. The chain links TRBV27 to TRBJ1-1; D is perhaps TRBD1 (6 bases). Germline CDR1 is MNHEY and CDR2 is SMNVEV (reference sequence). This CDR3 has 13 amino acids. The V and J ends lost 3 bases and 5 bases respectively, with 10 bases between them. The DNA for the CDR3 is TGTGCCAGCAGTTTCCTAAGGGGGACTGAAGCTTTCTTT. Residues: CASSFLRGTEAFF.

V and J are TRBV4-3 and TRBJ2-1, with D maybe TRBD2 (5 bases). V lost 1 base to trimming and J lost 11 bases, with 18 bases between them. This CDR3 is 15 amino acids long. Germline V gives CDR1 LGHNA, CDR2 YSLEER. The CDR3: CASSQVTRGKNKQFF. The CDR3 DNA is TGCGCCAGCAGCCAAGTTACTCGAGGGAAGAATAAGCAGTTCTTC.

This clonotype was counted at least ten times. CDR3 nucleotides: TGTGCCAGCAGCCACGACACAGGGGGCATCACAGATACGCAGTATTTT. Its protein product is CASSHDTGGITDTQYF. The chain has TRBV14 and TRBJ2-3; 9 bases map to TRBD1. The CDR3 length is 16 residues. The V gene's germline CDR1 is SGHDN and CDR2 FVKESK. J was trimmed by 2 bases and V by 3 bases; bases with no gene match: 6.

This clonotype has a handful of counts. V is TRBV12-3 or TRBV12-4 and J is TRBJ2-5; 11 bases map to TRBD2. Trimming at V came to 4 bases and at J to 4 bases, leaving 5 bases not matched to a gene. The length of the CDR3 is 15 residues. The CDR3 DNA reads TGTGCCAGCAGTTCTAGCGGGAGGCCGGGAGAGACCCAGTACTTC. This gives the protein CASSSSGRPGETQYF.

This rearrangement joins TRBV30 to TRBJ1-4; 7 bases map to TRBD1. The germline V gene has CDR1 GTSNPN and CDR2 SVGIG (reference sequence). With 0 bases clipped from V and 8 bases from J, the junction kept 9 bases outside the gene matches. This CDR3 region has 15 residues. DNA of the CDR3: TGTGCCTGGAGTGTTGGTCCCAGGGGGAACGAAAAACTGTTTTTT. Residues: CAWSVGPRGNEKLFF.

This clonotype was seen at least ten times. A read error is possible here, since a much larger clone lies one base away. This sequence joins TRBV5-1 and TRBJ2-2, with D hard to call. The CDR3 has 13 amino acids. V dropped 3 bases and J dropped 1 base, with 4 bases sitting between them. Germline lookup yields CDR1 SGHRS and CDR2 YFSETQ. CDR3 DNA: TGCGCCAGCAGCTCCTTGAACACCGGGGAGCTGTTTTTT. Translation: CASSSLNTGELFF.

Ten or more counts support this clonotype. The chain combines TRBV12-3 or TRBV12-4 with TRBJ1-1; D gene uncertain. Trimming removed 6 bases from V and 6 bases from J, with 14 bases in between. The length of the CDR3 is 13 residues. In DNA form, the CDR3 reads TGTGCCAGCAGAGGTGCCGGGGTCCCTGAAGCTTTCTTT. Amino acid sequence: CASRGAGVPEAFF.

This clonotype came up many times. The V and J genes are TRBV3-1 and TRBJ2-1; maybe TRBD2 (5 bases). V was trimmed by 4 bases and J by 9 bases, leaving 22 bases between them. In germline, CDR1 is LGHDT, CDR2 YNNKEL (reference sequence). The length of the CDR3 is 16 residues. CDR3: CASSPPGVINRAEQFF. CDR3 DNA sequence: TGTGCCAGCAGCCCGCCCGGGGTTATTAATCGGGCTGAGCAGTTCTTC.

This clonotype came up many times. V is TRBV7-2 and J is TRBJ2-4, with 7 bases fitting TRBD1. V lost 5 bases, J lost 8 bases, and 9 bases stayed unmatched. Germline CDR1 is SGHTA and CDR2 is FQGNSA. The CDR3 has 14 residues. The CDR3, as DNA: TGTGCCAGCAGCCTCTGGGACAGTAGGGACATTCAGTACTTC. Its protein is CASSLWDSRDIQYF.